Following are 29 T cell receptor beta chains from one sample sequenced in a study of molecular identifiers for immune sequencing clone quantification. TCRdb ran MiXCR on the PCR reads and lists one entry per CDR3 protein. The sample includes hundreds of thousands of distinct CDR3 sequences, around 25% of them seen just once. The sample comprised naive CD8+ T cells from blood, with Jurkat cell RNA spiked in. As to subset: FACS-sorted CD8+CD4-CCR7+CD45RA+ naive T cells. These receptor sequences come from a human donor in good health. Some libraries in this study had Jurkat cell RNA spiked in.

In the case of this clonotype: Given a much more abundant clone one base away, this may be a read error. V is TRBV5-4 and J is TRBJ1-1; no clear D gene. The CDR3 totals 13 residues. Germline CDR1 SGHNT, CDR2 YYREEE (reference sequence). As DNA, the CDR3 is TGTGCCAGCAACCTCAATTTGAACACTAAAGCTTTCTTT. It codes for CASNLNLNTKAFF. Looking up the rest from reference TRBV5-4 and TRBJ1-1 gives the full variable domain: ETGVTQSPTHLIKTRGQQVTLRCSSQSGHNTVSWYQQALGQGPQFIFQYYREEENGRGNFPPRFSGLQFPNYSSELNVNALELDDSALYLCASNLNLNTKAFFGQGTRLTVV.

This clonotype has just a few counts. J is TRBJ2-5 and V is TRBV7-9, with D unclear. Germline V gene data show CDR1 as SEHNR and CDR2 as FQNEAQ (reference sequence). Deletions cut 0 bases from V and 0 bases from J, with 11 bases between. The CDR3 is made up of 16 amino acids. Here the CDR3 DNA reads TGTGCCAGCAGCTTAGCGCAAGGGTTTTACCAAGAGACCCAGTACTTC. This gives the protein CASSLAQGFYQETQYF.

This clonotype has a single count. A read error may account for a junction end that differs from germline. The V and J genes are TRBV20-1 and TRBJ2-3; 11 bases agree with TRBD2. CDR1 and CDR2 from the germline V gene are DFQATT and SNEGSKA (reference sequence). The CDR3 covers 16 residues. CDR3 sequence reads: CSARDTSGGWSDAQYF. The DNA of the CDR3 is TGCAGTGCTAGAGATACTAGCGGGGGTTGGTCAGATGCGCAGTATTTT.

On this clonotype itself: A junction boundary mismatches the germline segment, possibly from a read error. The genes are TRBV19 and TRBJ1-3; D remains ambiguous. Germline V CDR1 and CDR2: LNHDA, SQIVND (reference sequence). This CDR3 comprises 11 residues. CDR3 protein: CASISGNTVYF. The DNA for the CDR3 is TGTGCCAGTATTTCAGGAAACACCGTATATTTT.

This clonotype was observed a few times. The gene calls are TRBV7-2 and TRBJ1-4; TRBD1 agrees at 7 bases. The J segment lost 8 bases and the V segment lost 1 base, leaving 7 bases of the junction unmatched. The germline gives CDR1 SGHTA, CDR2 FQGNSA. There are 15 residues in the CDR3. CDR3 residues: CASSLVRGLEEKLFF. The CDR3 coding sequence is TGTGCCAGCAGCTTAGTGAGGGGGCTGGAAGAAAAACTGTTTTTT.

As regards this clonotype: Being one base from a much bigger clone, this may be a read error. The chain combines TRBV5-4 with TRBJ2-5, with D possibly being TRBD1 or TRBD2 (5 bases each). This CDR3 region has 13 residues. CDR1 is SGHNT and CDR2 is YYREEE in the germline V gene (reference sequence). The CDR3 DNA follows: TGTGCCAGCGGCTTTGGGGGTGGCGAGACCCAGTACTTC. Protein: CASGFGGGETQYF.

This clonotype was counted many times. The chain links TRBV7-6 to TRBJ2-2; D call uncertain. Germline values: CDR1 SGHVS, CDR2 FNYEAQ. This CDR3 contains 14 residues. V lost 1 base to trimming and J lost 7 bases, with 10 bases between them. The CDR3 is CASSLEAEDGELFF. CDR3 sequence (DNA): TGTGCCAGCAGCTTAGAAGCAGAAGACGGGGAGCTGTTTTTT.

The rearrangement links TRBV3-1 to TRBJ2-7, with D possibly being TRBD1 or TRBD2 (5 bases each). The V end was cut by 5 bases, the J end by 4 bases, with 15 bases between. The germline CDR1 and CDR2 sequences are LGHDT and YNNKEL (reference sequence). CDR3 length: 14 residues. This CDR3 is CASSAYQGAYEQYF. In nucleotides, the CDR3 is TGTGCCAGCAGCGCGTACCAGGGAGCGTACGAGCAGTACTTC.

The CDR3 nucleotides are TGTGCCAGCAGCGACTTGGTACCAACCTACGAGCAGTACTTC. This encodes CASSDLVPTYEQYF. V and J are TRBV7-2 and TRBJ2-7; D is unclear. Trimming stripped 5 bases from V and 2 bases from J, with 13 bases between. Germline loops: CDR1 SGHTA, CDR2 FQGNSA. The CDR3 covers 14 residues.

As for this clonotype: It may be a read error: a sequence one base away is much more abundant. The chain employs TRBV28 and TRBJ2-3; the D is unclear. Looked up from germline, CDR1 is MDHEN and CDR2 is SYDVKM. The CDR3 sequence is 14 residues long. Trimming shortened V by 2 bases and J by 2 bases, and 8 bases separated the two germline ends. CDR3: CASSLEVATDTQYF. The CDR3, as DNA: TGTGCCAGCAGTTTAGAGGTTGCCACAGATACGCAGTATTTT.

V and J are TRBV12-3 or TRBV12-4 and TRBJ2-3; a weak D match, TRBD2 (6 bases). V was clipped by 10 bases and J by 6 bases, with 14 bases between them. CDR3 length: 12 amino acids. As DNA, the CDR3 is TGTGCCACCTTAGCGGAATCCGATACGCAGTATTTT. It encodes CATLAESDTQYF.

This clonotype came up many times. The chain recombines TRBV5-4 with TRBJ2-3; 11 nucleotides agree with TRBD2. The CDR3 contains 15 residues. The trim removed 7 bases at V and 2 bases at J, leaving 6 bases unmatched. CDR1 is SGHNT and CDR2 is YYREEE in the germline V gene (reference sequence). CDR3 amino acids: CASHTSGSPTDTQYF. The CDR3 DNA reads TGTGCCAGCCATACTAGCGGGAGCCCCACAGATACGCAGTATTTT.

The chain uses TRBV20-1 and TRBJ2-5; maybe TRBD1 (6 bases). Germline V gene data show CDR1 as DFQATT and CDR2 as SNEGSKA (reference sequence). V was clipped by 6 bases and J by 1 base, with 12 bases between them. This CDR3 has 13 residues. The CDR3 spells CSAPTGFQETQYF. In nucleotides, the CDR3 is TGCAGTGCACCGACAGGATTCCAAGAGACCCAGTACTTC.

The chain uses TRBV28 and TRBJ2-3; D is unclear. The CDR3 consists of 15 residues. CDR1 is MDHEN, CDR2 SYDVKM, per germline. Trimming removed 1 base from V and 1 base from J, with 9 bases in between. As DNA, the CDR3 is TGTGCCAGCAGTTTATTAGCCAAAGGCACAGATACGCAGTATTTT. Residues: CASSLLAKGTDTQYF.

This clonotype was counted many times. The chain carries TRBV7-9 and TRBJ1-5; D gene ambiguous. CDR1 SEHNR and CDR2 FQNEAQ come from the germline V gene (reference sequence). V lost 4 bases, J lost 4 bases, and 5 bases lay in between. This CDR3 is 12 amino acids long. The CDR3 DNA sequence: TGTGCCAGCAGCTATCAAAATCAGCCCCAGCATTTT. Translation: CASSYQNQPQHF.

About this clonotype: A much bigger clone sits one base away, suggesting this may be a read error. This chain joins TRBV29-1 and TRBJ2-5, with D perhaps TRBD1 or TRBD2 (5 bases each). The CDR3 consists of 15 residues. Trimming cost V 5 bases and J 1 base, with 17 bases left between them. CDR1 is SQVTM and CDR2 is ANQGSEA in the germline V gene. CDR3 sequence reads: CSVTNPRDLQETQYF. The CDR3 DNA reads TGCAGCGTTACGAACCCCCGGGACCTCCAAGAGACCCAGTACTTC. The whole variable domain, filled in from reference TRBV29-1 and TRBJ2-5, reads SAVISQKPSRDICQRGTSLTIQCQVDSQVTMMFWYRQQPGQSLTLIATANQGSEATYESGFVIDKFPISRPNLTFSTLTVSNMSPEDSSIYLCSVTNPRDLQETQYFGPGTRLLVL.

This clonotype came up a few times. J is TRBJ1-1 and V is TRBV27; 8 bases line up with TRBD1. Germline assignment: CDR1 MNHEY and CDR2 SMNVEV (reference sequence). The CDR3 length is 21 residues. The J segment lost 1 base and the V segment lost 7 bases, leaving 26 bases of the junction unmatched. In nucleotides, the CDR3 is TGTGCCAGCATCCCAACAGGGGCAGGGGGCCTCGAAATGGCAAAGAACACTGAAGCTTTCTTT. Amino acid sequence: CASIPTGAGGLEMAKNTEAFF.

Concerning this clonotype: A much bigger clone sits one base away, suggesting this may be a read error. The chain is built from TRBV7-9 and TRBJ1-3; D perhaps matches TRBD1 (5 bases). Germline CDR1 reads SEHNR; CDR2 reads FQNEAQ (reference sequence). V was cut by 11 bases and J by 0 bases, with 14 bases left in between. The CDR3 is 14 residues long. The CDR3 DNA follows: TGTGCCGCTCGACAGACAGACTCTGGAAACACCATATATTTT. This encodes CAARQTDSGNTIYF.

In DNA, the CDR3 is TGTGCCAGCGGCCCAATAAACACCGGGGAGCTGTTTTTT. As protein: CASGPINTGELFF. The gene calls are TRBV9 and TRBJ2-2; D is undetermined. Germline V gives CDR1 SGDLS, CDR2 YYNGEE. V was clipped by 7 bases and J by 2 bases, with 9 bases between them. This CDR3 has 13 amino acids.

This clonotype came up many times. The chain carries TRBV4-3 and TRBJ1-2; D remains unclear. This CDR3 contains 13 residues. Germline loops: CDR1 LGHNA, CDR2 YSLEER. The germline V and J ends were trimmed by 0 bases and 6 bases, with 8 bases remaining between them. The CDR3 reads CASSQDVGHGYTF. The CDR3 coding sequence is TGCGCCAGCAGCCAAGATGTGGGTCATGGCTACACCTTC.

This clonotype was counted between two and nine times. CDR3: CASSYSVGVAVWADEETQYF. CDR3 sequence (DNA): TGTGCCAGCAGTTACTCAGTGGGGGTTGCCGTGTGGGCAGACGAAGAGACCCAGTACTTC. This sequence joins TRBV6-2 or TRBV6-3 and TRBJ2-5, with D perhaps given as TRBD1 or TRBD2 (5 bases each). The CDR3 sequence is 20 residues long. V was clipped by 0 bases and J by 3 bases, with 26 bases between them. Germline V gene lookup returns CDR1 MNHEY and CDR2 SVGEGT.

This clonotype was picked up many times. The rearrangement uses TRBV7-9 and TRBJ2-2; 9 bases agree with TRBD2. Germline V gene sequence: CDR1 SEHNR, CDR2 FQNEAQ (reference sequence). V trimming: 6 bases; J trimming: 1 base; junction bases outside the gene matches: 9. The CDR3 length is 17 residues. In nucleotides, the CDR3 is TGTGCCAGCAGTTTCCGACTAGCGGCAATGAACACCGGGGAGCTGTTTTTT. Residues: CASSFRLAAMNTGELFF.

This clonotype was counted only a few times. The CDR3: CASSIWGKGYEQYF. The CDR3, as DNA: TGTGCCAGCAGTATTTGGGGGAAGGGGTACGAGCAGTACTTC. This chain links TRBV27 with TRBJ2-7, with D perhaps assigned TRBD1 or TRBD2 (5 bases each). This CDR3 contains 14 residues. The germline gives CDR1 MNHEY, CDR2 SMNVEV (reference sequence). Trimming stripped 5 bases from V and 4 bases from J, with 15 bases between.

The genes are TRBV6-2 or TRBV6-3 and TRBJ2-1; weak D call: TRBD1 (6 bases). Trimming cost V 5 bases and J 5 bases, with 13 bases left between them. Per germline, CDR1 MNHEY and CDR2 SVGEGT. This CDR3 is 14 amino acids long. The CDR3 region has the DNA TGTGCCAGCAGTCAGGGGTCCAGAGACAATGAGCAGTTCTTC. Its protein is CASSQGSRDNEQFF.

The sample holds one count of this clonotype. The chain couples TRBV30 to TRBJ1-1; no firm D call. V was trimmed by 0 bases and J by 7 bases, leaving 9 bases between them. The CDR3 is 12 residues long. Germline CDR1 is GTSNPN and CDR2 is SVGIG (reference sequence). The CDR3 sequence is CAWSVLGIEAFF. The CDR3 coding sequence is TGTGCCTGGAGTGTATTGGGCATTGAAGCTTTCTTT.

This clonotype turned up a few times. The rearrangement links TRBV5-4 to TRBJ2-3, with D tentatively TRBD2 (6 bases). The CDR3 covers 16 residues. V was cut by 4 bases and J by 2 bases, with 17 bases left in between. Germline lookup yields CDR1 SGHNT and CDR2 YYREEE (reference sequence). CDR3 nucleotides: TGTGCCAGCAGCATCCGGGACTTTACAGTCACAGATACGCAGTATTTT. Amino acids: CASSIRDFTVTDTQYF.

This clonotype was counted ten times or more. The CDR3 region has the DNA TGCAGCGTTGTCATGGGCAGCCTGAACACTGAAGCTTTCTTT. This translates into CSVVMGSLNTEAFF. The chain employs TRBV29-1 and TRBJ1-1; D is unclear. Trimming left V 4 bases short and J 0 bases short, with 12 bases between. The germline CDR1 and CDR2 sequences are SQVTM and ANQGSEA. CDR3 length: 14 residues.

This clonotype occurred many times. The chain joins TRBV6-5 to TRBJ1-1, with 10 bases matching TRBD1. Trimming took 2 bases from V and 3 from J; bases not matched to a gene: 0. Germline values: CDR1 MNHEY, CDR2 SVGAGI. The CDR3 totals 14 residues. This chain's CDR3 is CASSYGQGDTEAFF. The DNA of the CDR3 is TGTGCCAGCAGTTACGGACAGGGGGACACTGAAGCTTTCTTT.

This clonotype showed up just a few times. The chain links TRBV4-1 to TRBJ2-7; 9 bases are shared with TRBD2. Unmatched junction bases numbered 2, after V lost 0 bases and J lost 2 bases. The CDR3 is 15 amino acids. Germline V gives CDR1 MGHRA, CDR2 YSYEKL. As DNA, the CDR3 is TGCGCCAGCAGCCAAGAACCTAGCGGGACCTACGAGCAGTACTTC. Protein product: CASSQEPSGTYEQYF.